Below are 23 T cell receptor beta chains sequenced from a single sample in a study of T cell responses to AZD1222 COVID-19 vaccine. Profiled with immunoSEQ multiplex PCR; TCRdb holds only in-frame clones, not every one. The table includes about 120,000 clones, roughly 90% detected once. This material consisted of peripheral blood, taken on day 0 of AZD1222 vaccination. These receptors were taken from an adult in good health.

The V call is TRBV11-2, the J call TRBJ2-7; D is perhaps TRBD2 (6 bases). V lost 5 bases, J lost 6 bases, and 20 bases lay in between. This CDR3 has 15 amino acids. Germline CDR1 is SGHAT and CDR2 is FQNNGV. The CDR3 region has the DNA TGTGCCAGCAGCGTTTACCCCGGGACTTGGGGCGAGCAGTACTTC. Translation: CASSVYPGTWGEQYF.

The chain has TRBV2 and TRBJ1-1; D ambiguous. Deletions cut 4 bases from V and 3 bases from J, with 12 bases between. The CDR3 spans 14 residues. Germline V CDR1 and CDR2: SNHLY, FYNNEI. CDR3 protein: CASSVGPSHTEAFF. The CDR3 DNA reads TGTGCCAGCAGTGTCGGGCCCTCTCACACTGAAGCTTTCTTT. The entire variable domain, with the rest obtained from reference TRBV2 and TRBJ1-1, is as follows: EPEVTQTPSHQVTQMGQEVILRCVPISNHLYFYWYRQILGQKVEFLVSFYNNEISEKSEIFDDQFSVERPDGSNFTLKIRSTKLEDSAMYFCASSVGPSHTEAFFGQGTRLTVV.

This clone was recorded only once. The V and J genes are TRBV6-2 or TRBV6-3 and TRBJ1-1; TRBD1 might be the D (6 bases). This CDR3 spans 14 amino acids. V was clipped by 5 bases and J by 5 bases, with 15 bases between them. Germline V lookup: CDR1 MNHEY, CDR2 SVGEGT. DNA for the CDR3: TGTGCCAGCAGTGATCGGGGGGCGAGGACTGAAGCTTTCTTT. It translates to CASSDRGARTEAFF.

The chain recombines TRBV5-5 with TRBJ1-1; possible D gene TRBD1, 6 bases. This CDR3 has 15 residues. The germline V gene has CDR1 SGHKS and CDR2 YYEKEE (reference sequence). The V gene lost 7 bases and the J gene lost 0 bases, with 16 bases spanning the gap. DNA for the CDR3: TGTGCCAGCCGCATCCCCGGGACAATGAACACTGAAGCTTTCTTT. Translating it yields CASRIPGTMNTEAFF. The full variable domain, completed using reference TRBV5-5 and TRBJ1-1, is DAGVTQSPTHLIKTRGQQVTLRCSPISGHKSVSWYQQVLGQGPQFIFQYYEKEERGRGNFPDRFSARQFPNYSSELNVNALLLGDSALYLCASRIPGTMNTEAFFGQGTRLTVV.

The V call is TRBV7-2, the J call TRBJ2-7; D might be TRBD1 or TRBD2, each matching 5 bases. Germline V lookup: CDR1 SGHTA, CDR2 FQGNSA. With 5 bases removed from V and 5 bases from J, the gap between germline ends came to 13 bases. The CDR3 loop spans 13 amino acids. Written as DNA, the CDR3 is TGTGCCAGCAGCCAATGGGGGTGGAACGAGCAGTACTTC. This translates into CASSQWGWNEQYF.

V is TRBV7-8 and J is TRBJ2-6, with D unresolved. CDR1 and CDR2 (germline): SGHVS, FQNEAQ. This CDR3 has 19 amino acids. Between the trimmed V and J ends, which lost 1 base and 0 bases, there was a span of 16 bases. The CDR3 nucleotides are TGTGCCAGCAGCTTAGGGCAGAATCTCAGAATCTCTGGGGCCAACGTCCTGACTTTC. This sequence encodes CASSLGQNLRISGANVLTF.

This chain joins TRBV4-3 and TRBJ2-7, with TRBD1 matching 10 bases. Germline CDR1 is LGHNA and CDR2 is YSLEER. The CDR3 consists of 15 residues. The ends lost 3 bases at V and 4 bases at J; junction bases unmatched: 6. The CDR3 here is CASSQTGGGLYEQYF. CDR3 sequence (DNA): TGCGCCAGCAGCCAGACAGGGGGCGGTCTGTACGAGCAGTACTTC.

The V and J genes are TRBV7-9 and TRBJ1-2, with D possibly being TRBD1 (5 bases). The CDR3 sequence is 14 residues long. Deletions cut 5 bases from V and 2 bases from J, with 12 bases between. Germline CDR1 reads SEHNR; CDR2 reads FQNEAQ (reference sequence). The CDR3 region is CASSLGTANYGYTF. The CDR3 DNA follows: TGTGCCAGCAGCCTAGGGACGGCCAACTATGGCTACACCTTC.

The chain employs TRBV7-6 and TRBJ2-5, with D perhaps matching TRBD2 (5 bases). Germline V gene data show CDR1 as SGHVS and CDR2 as FNYEAQ. Deletions cut 5 bases from V and 0 bases from J, with 16 bases between. CDR3 length: 16 residues. The DNA of the CDR3 is TGTGCCAGCAGCCCCCGTCAAGCGGCGTACCAAGAGACCCAGTACTTC. The encoded protein is CASSPRQAAYQETQYF.

The chain recombines TRBV30 with TRBJ1-2; D might be TRBD1 (6 bases). V was trimmed by 4 bases and J by 8 bases, leaving 17 bases between them. Germline CDR1 reads GTSNPN; CDR2 reads SVGIG (reference sequence). The CDR3 runs 13 residues. The CDR3 sequence is CAWIRSGAIGYTF. The CDR3, as DNA: TGTGCCTGGATCCGGTCGGGGGCGATCGGCTACACCTTC.

The CDR3 region is CASTPGTNEQFF. In nucleotides, the CDR3 is TGTGCCAGCACCCCTGGAACTAATGAGCAGTTCTTC. The chain uses TRBV7-9 and TRBJ2-1; D remains ambiguous. The CDR3 consists of 12 residues. CDR1 and CDR2 (germline): SEHNR, FQNEAQ (reference sequence). The V end was cut by 7 bases, the J end by 7 bases, with 11 bases between.

As concerns this clone: A read error may produce the germline difference seen at one junction end. The rearrangement joins TRBV7-9 to TRBJ2-5, with D perhaps matching TRBD1 or TRBD2 (5 bases each). Germline CDR1 and CDR2: SEHNR and FQNEAQ (reference sequence). This CDR3 is built from 14 residues. CDR3 residues: CASTLGDVQETQYF. DNA for the CDR3: TGTGCCAGCACCTTAGGGGACGTACAAGAGACCCAGTACTTC.

The V and J genes are TRBV7-7 and TRBJ1-6; no firm D call. Germline CDR1 and CDR2: SSHAT and FNYEAQ (reference sequence). V lost 2 bases to trimming and J lost 0 bases, with 11 bases between them. This CDR3 contains 17 residues. Here the CDR3 DNA reads TGTGCCAGCAGCTTAAAGGCAGATTACTCCTATAATTCACCCCTCCACTTT. This sequence encodes CASSLKADYSYNSPLHF.

The CDR3 sequence: CASSVAGVHGYTF. In nucleotides, the CDR3 is TGTGCCAGCAGCGTGGCAGGGGTGCATGGCTACACCTTC. V and J are TRBV9 and TRBJ1-2, with D possibly being TRBD1 (6 bases). V shed 2 bases and J shed 6 bases, with 11 bases lying between them. The CDR3 is made up of 13 amino acids. Looked up from germline, CDR1 is SGDLS and CDR2 is YYNGEE.

V usage is TRBV12-3 or TRBV12-4 and J usage is TRBJ1-4; no definite D call. The CDR3 extends over 12 amino acids. Trimming shortened V by 5 bases and J by 8 bases, and 9 bases separated the two germline ends. The CDR3 DNA follows: TGTGCCAGCAGTCTGGGTCGGGAAAAACTGTTTTTT. This sequence encodes CASSLGREKLFF.

The rearrangement uses TRBV9 and TRBJ1-1; no clear D gene. This CDR3 is built from 14 residues. Trimming pared 3 bases from V and 1 base from J, leaving 10 bases between. Germline loops: CDR1 SGDLS, CDR2 YYNGEE. Written as DNA, the CDR3 is TGTGCCAGCAGCGGGGGTGGAGCGAACACTGAAGCTTTCTTT. It encodes CASSGGGANTEAFF.

This chain connects TRBV6-2 or TRBV6-3 to TRBJ2-7; no clear D gene. The CDR3 has 13 residues. The V gene's germline CDR1 is MNHEY and CDR2 SVGEGT. Trimming took off 3 bases at V and 5 bases at J, with 11 bases between the two ends. The DNA for the CDR3 is TGTGCCAGCAGTTATAACGGGCACGACGAGCAGTACTTC. This sequence encodes CASSYNGHDEQYF.

This clone was seen a single time. The rearrangement links TRBV4-3 to TRBJ2-2; 11 bases line up with TRBD1. CDR1 LGHNA and CDR2 YSLEER come from the germline V gene. CDR3 length equals 15 residues. With 4 bases clipped from V and 4 bases from J, the junction kept 2 bases outside the gene matches. CDR3 bases: TGCGCCAGCAGCCCTGGGACAGGGGGCACCGGGGAGCTGTTTTTT. As protein: CASSPGTGGTGELFF.

V and J are TRBV7-2 and TRBJ1-4; the D gene is possibly TRBD1 (6 bases). In germline, CDR1 is SGHTA, CDR2 FQGNSA. The CDR3 runs to 17 residues. Trimming removed 1 base at V and 0 bases at J, with 12 bases between. CDR3 in DNA: TGTGCCAGCAGCTTAGGCGTCAGGGGCACAACTAATGAAAAACTGTTTTTT. Its translation is CASSLGVRGTTNEKLFF.

This clone was seen once. This sequence joins TRBV5-1 and TRBJ1-3; D call uncertain. The V gene's germline CDR1 is SGHRS and CDR2 YFSETQ. The CDR3 has 13 residues. Between the trimmed V and J ends, which lost 3 bases and 0 bases, there was a span of 4 bases. The CDR3 DNA is TGCGCCAGCAGCTATAGCTCTGGAAACACCATATATTTT. Its translation is CASSYSSGNTIYF.

V gene TRBV6-5 combines with J gene TRBJ1-2, with 7 bases that match TRBD1. CDR1 MNHEY and CDR2 SVGAGI come from the germline V gene. CDR3 length: 13 amino acids. V gave up 6 bases and J gave up 2 bases; unmatched junction bases: 3. As DNA, the CDR3 is TGTGCCAGCAGGGTCAGGGGGAACTATGGCTACACCTTC. It specifies CASRVRGNYGYTF.

V gene TRBV6-5 combines with J gene TRBJ2-2; TRBD1 is a possible D gene (7 bases). The CDR3 is made up of 13 amino acids. V shed 6 bases and J shed 6 bases, with 11 bases lying between them. Germline-derived CDR1 and CDR2 are MNHEY and SVGAGI. This chain's CDR3 is CASRDREAGELFF. CDR3 nucleotides: TGTGCCAGCAGAGACAGGGAGGCCGGGGAGCTGTTTTTT.

This chain connects TRBV7-9 to TRBJ2-7; perhaps TRBD1 as D (6 bases). This CDR3 is built from 11 residues. V gave up 6 bases and J gave up 3 bases, with 6 bases separating them. Germline V lookup: CDR1 SEHNR, CDR2 FQNEAQ (reference sequence). CDR3 sequence (DNA): TGTGCCAGCAGGGACAGCTACGAGCAGTACTTC. This sequence encodes CASRDSYEQYF.